Presented here are 22 T cell receptor beta chains from one specimen sequenced in a study of blood T cell repertoires in COVID-19. The repertoire was sequenced with immunoSEQ multiplex PCR; TCRdb's copy has only in-frame clones and lacks some. The data show more than 95,000 clones, about three quarters seen once. Sequencing was performed on peripheral blood. Every receptor here comes from a woman in her 70s with acute or convalescent COVID-19.

The CDR3 DNA follows: TGTGCTAGTGGGCGGGACAGTATCAATGAGCAGTTCTTC. Amino acid sequence: CASGRDSINEQFF. V and J are TRBV12-5 and TRBJ2-1, with D possibly TRBD1 on 7 matching bases. V gave up 6 bases and J gave up 6 bases, with 12 bases separating them. This CDR3 is 13 amino acids long. The V gene's germline CDR1 is LGHNT and CDR2 FRNRAP.

A single count supports this clone. The gene calls are TRBV9 and TRBJ1-2; 8 bases line up with TRBD1. CDR3 length: 15 residues. From germline, CDR1 is SGDLS and CDR2 YYNGEE. V was clipped by 4 bases and J by 7 bases; unmatched bases: 12. CDR3 sequence (DNA): TGTGCCAGCAGCTCCGGACAGGGACCTGTGGGTGGCTACACCTTC. It specifies CASSSGQGPVGGYTF.

Points on this clone: A read error is likely, as this CDR3 ends without the conserved phenylalanine or tryptophan. The gene calls are TRBV12-3 or TRBV12-4 and TRBJ1-2, with a weak D call TRBD1 (5 bases). Trimming removed 0 bases from V and 8 bases from J, with 10 bases in between. The CDR3 sequence is 13 residues long. The CDR3 coding sequence is TGTGCCAGCAGTTTAGCGCCCAGGGTCGGCTACACCCTC. Protein product: CASSLAPRVGYTL.

Only one count was recorded for this clone. The rearrangement joins TRBV2 to TRBJ2-3; no firm D call. CDR1 and CDR2 (germline): SNHLY, FYNNEI. The CDR3 extends over 17 amino acids. Trimming left V 2 bases short and J 2 bases short, with 17 bases between. Written as DNA, the CDR3 is TGTGCCAGCAGTGAATCACGGTTGGAGAGAACCACAGATACGCAGTATTTT. This encodes CASSESRLERTTDTQYF.

The rearrangement links TRBV7-9 to TRBJ1-4; 9 bases match TRBD1. The germline CDR1 and CDR2 sequences are SEHNR and FQNEAQ (reference sequence). This CDR3 has 15 residues. V gave up 5 bases and J gave up 7 bases; unmatched junction bases: 8. The chain's CDR3 is CASSLDRGNGEKLFF. CDR3 DNA sequence: TGTGCCAGCAGCCTAGACAGGGGGAACGGTGAAAAACTGTTTTTT.

The chain links TRBV27 to TRBJ1-1; D might be TRBD1 (6 bases). V was pared by 2 bases and J by 1 base, with 11 bases between. CDR3 size: 15 residues. CDR1 is MNHEY and CDR2 is SMNVEV in the germline V gene (reference sequence). The CDR3 sequence: CASSLMGAWNTEAFF. The CDR3 DNA is TGTGCCAGCAGTTTAATGGGGGCTTGGAACACTGAAGCTTTCTTT.

V is TRBV4-1 and J is TRBJ2-5; 7 bases fit TRBD2. The CDR3 length is 14 residues. In germline, CDR1 is MGHRA, CDR2 YSYEKL. V was clipped by 4 bases and J by 4 bases; unmatched bases: 6. The CDR3 nucleotides read TGCGCCAGCAGCCTCGGACTAGGTGCAGAGACCCAGTACTTC. Its translation: CASSLGLGAETQYF.

V gene TRBV19 combines with J gene TRBJ1-2, with D possibly matching TRBD1 (5 bases). Germline loops: CDR1 LNHDA, CDR2 SQIVND (reference sequence). The CDR3 contains 16 residues. Trimming left V 3 bases short and J 4 bases short, with 18 bases between. CDR3 region: CASSIPPPDSTYGYTF. CDR3 bases: TGTGCCAGTAGTATCCCCCCTCCTGACAGCACCTATGGCTACACCTTC.

J is TRBJ2-1 and V is TRBV5-1; 7 nucleotides align to TRBD1. CDR3 length: 15 residues. The V gene end was trimmed by 0 bases and the J gene end by 4 bases; junction bases not matched to a gene: 4. The germline V gene has CDR1 SGHRS and CDR2 YFSETQ. The CDR3 DNA reads TGCGCCAGCAGCTTGGTGGGACAGTTATACAATGAGCAGTTCTTC. Its protein product is CASSLVGQLYNEQFF.

The rearrangement links TRBV7-9 to TRBJ1-3, with a weak D call TRBD1 (6 bases). V lost 6 bases and J 2 bases, leaving 11 bases between the germline ends. Germline CDR1 reads SEHNR; CDR2 reads FQNEAQ (reference sequence). The CDR3 spans 14 residues. DNA for the CDR3: TGTGCCAGCAGAGGGGGGGACGCTGGAAACACCATATATTTT. This encodes CASRGGDAGNTIYF. The variable domain in full, completed from reference TRBV7-9 and TRBJ1-3, reads DTGVSQNPRHKITKRGQNVTFRCDPISEHNRLYWYRQTLGQGPEFLTYFQNEAQLEKSRLLSDRFSAERPKGSFSTLEIQRTEQGDSAMYLCASRGGDAGNTIYFGEGSWLTVV.

This clone showed up just once. The J gene is TRBJ1-5, the V gene TRBV6-2 or TRBV6-3; D call uncertain. Germline-derived CDR1 and CDR2 are MNHEY and SVGEGT. The CDR3 loop spans 12 amino acids. Trimming stripped 4 bases from V and 6 bases from J, with 7 bases between. DNA of the CDR3: TGTGCCAGCAGTTCGGTGCGTCAGCCCCAGCATTTT. Its translation is CASSSVRQPQHF.

V and J are TRBV30 and TRBJ1-5; a weak D match, TRBD1 (6 bases). The germline V and J ends were trimmed by 0 bases and 5 bases, with 14 bases remaining between them. Germline V gene data show CDR1 as GTSNPN and CDR2 as SVGIG (reference sequence). This CDR3 comprises 15 residues. The CDR3 reads CAWSVQGRGYQPQHF. The CDR3 nucleotides read TGTGCCTGGAGTGTACAGGGCCGGGGATATCAGCCCCAGCATTTT. Full variable domain (missing parts from reference TRBV30 and TRBJ1-5): SQTIHQWPATLVQPVGSPLSLECTVEGTSNPNLYWYRQAAGRGLQLLFYSVGIGQISSEVPQNLSASRPQDRQFILSSKKLLLSDSGFYLCAWSVQGRGYQPQHFGDGTRLSIL.

This chain joins TRBV5-1 and TRBJ2-7, with D tentatively TRBD1 (6 bases). The CDR3 extends over 13 amino acids. V shed 6 bases and J shed 3 bases, with 13 bases lying between them. The germline V gene encodes CDR1 SGHRS and CDR2 YFSETQ. The CDR3 is CASKRQVDYEQYF. In DNA form, the CDR3 reads TGCGCCAGCAAAAGACAGGTTGACTACGAGCAGTACTTC.

The V gene is TRBV19, the J gene TRBJ2-1; 13 bases are shared with TRBD2. V shed 4 bases, J shed 3 bases, and the junction held 3 bases outside the gene matches. This CDR3 spans 16 amino acids. Germline loops: CDR1 LNHDA, CDR2 SQIVND (reference sequence). This CDR3 reads CASSSRLAGGYNEQFF. The CDR3 region has the DNA TGTGCCAGTAGTAGCCGACTAGCGGGGGGCTACAATGAGCAGTTCTTC.

The chain uses TRBV6-4 and TRBJ2-7; TRBD1 is a possible D gene (5 bases). The V end was cut by 2 bases, the J end by 2 bases, with 10 bases between. The V gene's germline CDR1 is MRHNA and CDR2 SNTAGT. The CDR3 extends over 14 amino acids. In DNA, the CDR3 is TGTGCCAGCAGTGACACACAGGCAACCTACGAGCAGTACTTC. Translating gives CASSDTQATYEQYF.

The chain has TRBV6-2 or TRBV6-3 and TRBJ2-5; D may be TRBD2 (5 bases). With 2 bases removed from V and 1 base from J, the gap between germline ends came to 14 bases. The CDR3 is 16 amino acids. The V gene's germline CDR1 is MNHEY and CDR2 SVGEGT. For the CDR3, the DNA is TGTGCCAGCAGTTACCACCGGGGAAGCCTCCAAGAGACCCAGTACTTC. Translating gives CASSYHRGSLQETQYF.

This clone was counted between two and nine times. A much bigger clone sits one base away, suggesting this may be a read error. Other nucleotide sequences from this sample produce the same CDR3. The V call is TRBV5-1, the J call TRBJ2-7; D is possibly TRBD2 (7 bases). The V gene's germline CDR1 is SGHRS and CDR2 YFSETQ. V lost 7 bases and J lost 7, with 27 bases in between. The CDR3 runs to 16 residues. CDR3 DNA sequence: TGCGCCAGCTTGAGCGGTAGGGGGGGCCGGGGGTGGGAGCAGTACTTC. Its protein is CASLSGRGGRGWEQYF.

The chain recombines TRBV6-1 with TRBJ1-3, with 9 bases that match TRBD1. There are 16 residues in the CDR3. Germline CDR1 reads MNHNS; CDR2 reads SASEGT. With V trimmed by 2 bases and J by 3 bases, 5 bases remained unmatched. The CDR3 region has the DNA TGTGCCAGCAGTGAACAACAGGGGGCGAATGGAAACACCATATATTTT. Protein sequence: CASSEQQGANGNTIYF.

CDR3 DNA sequence: TGTGCCAGCTCACCACCGATGTTGCAGGGTGAAGCTTTCTTT. It specifies CASSPPMLQGEAFF. This sequence joins TRBV18 and TRBJ1-1; tentative D call: TRBD1 (5 bases). V lost 0 bases, J lost 7 bases, and 12 bases lay in between. The germline CDR1 and CDR2 sequences are KGHSH and LQKENI. CDR3 length: 14 amino acids.

This chain uses TRBV27 with TRBJ2-1; 8 bases are shared with TRBD1. Germline CDR1 MNHEY, CDR2 SMNVEV (reference sequence). The CDR3 consists of 15 residues. Trimming took 5 bases from V and 2 from J; bases not matched to a gene: 5. Here the CDR3 DNA reads TGTGCCAGCAGTCCGGGACAGGTTCCCTACAATGAGCAGTTCTTC. Its protein is CASSPGQVPYNEQFF.

The rearrangement links TRBV2 to TRBJ2-1; 8 nucleotides line up with TRBD2. The CDR3 totals 17 residues. CDR1 is SNHLY and CDR2 is FYNNEI in the germline V gene. V trimming: 6 bases; J trimming: 7 bases; junction bases outside the gene matches: 17. The CDR3 region is CASRRIAAGLGNNEQFF. DNA of the CDR3: TGTGCCAGCAGAAGAATCGCCGCGGGACTAGGAAATAATGAGCAGTTCTTC.

This clone showed up many times. The J gene is TRBJ2-7, the V gene TRBV27; 13 bases match TRBD2. With 5 bases clipped from V and 9 bases from J, the junction kept 7 bases outside the gene matches. The CDR3 extends over 14 amino acids. Germline V gene lookup returns CDR1 MNHEY and CDR2 SMNVEV (reference sequence). DNA for the CDR3: TGTGCCAGCAGTCCCGGGACTAGCGGGGCGGTGCAGTACTTC. Translation: CASSPGTSGAVQYF.